The 25 T cell receptor beta chains below come from one sample, sequenced in a study of T cell responses to AZD1222 COVID-19 vaccine. The protocol was immunoSEQ multiplex PCR, while the TCRdb copy is restricted to in-frame clones and leaves out a portion. This table holds roughly 120,000 clones, about 88% found once. The source was peripheral blood, collected on day 0 of AZD1222 vaccination. The receptors stem from an adult in good health.

J is TRBJ2-7 and V is TRBV10-1; 8 bases are shared with TRBD2. Germline CDR1 WNHNN, CDR2 SYGVQD (reference sequence). V lost 0 bases, J lost 5 bases, and 3 bases stayed unmatched. CDR3 size: 14 residues. In DNA form, the CDR3 reads TGCGCCAGCAGTGAGTCGGGTAGCGGGAACGAGCAGTACTTC. Amino acid sequence: CASSESGSGNEQYF.

J is TRBJ2-4 and V is TRBV5-1, with 9 bases lining up with TRBD1. The CDR3 has 15 residues. Germline V gene lookup returns CDR1 SGHRS and CDR2 YFSETQ. After removal of 3 bases from V and 6 bases from J, the junction contained 7 bases not matched to a gene. In nucleotides, the CDR3 is TGCGCCAGCAGCTCCTCCGGGACAGGGCGAAACATTCAGTACTTC. Amino acids: CASSSSGTGRNIQYF.

V is TRBV11-2 and J is TRBJ2-5, with D possibly matching TRBD1 (6 bases). The CDR3 has 16 amino acids. The V end lost 1 base, the J end lost 6 bases, and 18 bases lay between the germline ends. Germline CDR1 SGHAT, CDR2 FQNNGV. The CDR3 nucleotides read TGTGCCAGCAGCTTAGCGTCGCCGGTGGGGGACAAGACCCAGTACTTC. It encodes CASSLASPVGDKTQYF.

The chain joins TRBV5-5 to TRBJ2-5; no firm D call. Germline V gene sequence: CDR1 SGHKS, CDR2 YYEKEE (reference sequence). V was cut by 4 bases and J by 1 base, with 11 bases left in between. This CDR3 has 14 amino acids. The CDR3 is CASSPLPPQETQYF. CDR3 nucleotides: TGTGCCAGCAGCCCACTCCCCCCCCAAGAGACCCAGTACTTC.

This chain joins TRBV28 and TRBJ2-7, with a tentative D call TRBD1 (7 bases). Per germline, CDR1 MDHEN and CDR2 SYDVKM. Trimming removed 8 bases from V and 1 base from J, with 15 bases in between. The CDR3 has 14 residues. The CDR3 region has the DNA TGTGCCAGCCTGGCCCAGGGGGGTTCCTACGAGCAGTACTTC. It encodes CASLAQGGSYEQYF.

The CDR3 sequence is CASNGWRGSRNQPQHF. In nucleotides, the CDR3 is TGTGCCAGTAACGGGTGGCGGGGGTCGCGCAATCAGCCCCAGCATTTT. This rearrangement joins TRBV19 to TRBJ1-5; TRBD1 is a possible D gene (5 bases). Germline V lookup: CDR1 LNHDA, CDR2 SQIVND (reference sequence). The CDR3 is 16 residues long. The V end lost 7 bases, the J end lost 2 bases, and 18 bases lay between the germline ends. Using reference TRBV19 and TRBJ1-5 for the parts outside the CDR3, the full variable domain is DGGITQSPKYLFRKEGQNVTLSCEQNLNHDAMYWYRQDPGQGLRLIYYSQIVNDFQKGDIAEGYSVSREKKESFPLTVTSAQKNPTAFYLCASNGWRGSRNQPQHFGDGTRLSIL.

The chain links TRBV7-9 to TRBJ1-2, with 7 nucleotides matching TRBD1. This CDR3 spans 15 amino acids. Unmatched junction bases numbered 6, after V lost 3 bases and J lost 2 bases. The germline CDR1 and CDR2 sequences are SEHNR and FQNEAQ (reference sequence). In DNA, the CDR3 is TGTGCCAGCAGCTTGAACAGGGGCGAAAACTATGGCTACACCTTC. As protein: CASSLNRGENYGYTF.

The chain links TRBV6-5 to TRBJ2-1; the D gene is possibly TRBD1 (6 bases). CDR1 and CDR2 (germline): MNHEY, SVGAGI. With 8 bases removed from V and 7 bases from J, the gap between germline ends came to 12 bases. This CDR3 is built from 12 residues. The CDR3 coding sequence is TGTGCCAGCTCTGGGGGCTATAATGAGCAGTTCTTC. Residues: CASSGGYNEQFF.

For this clone: A read error may account for a junction end that differs from germline. DNA of the CDR3: TGCGCCAGCAGCGTCGCCGGGACAGGTGGCTACACCTTT. Translating gives CASSVAGTGGYTF. The chain recombines TRBV5-1 with TRBJ1-2; 8 bases map to TRBD1. The CDR3 totals 13 residues. The germline V gene has CDR1 SGHRS and CDR2 YFSETQ. The entire variable domain, with the rest obtained from reference TRBV5-1 and TRBJ1-2, is as follows: KAGVTQTPRYLIKTRGQQVTLSCSPISGHRSVSWYQQTPGQGLQFLFEYFSETQRNKGNFPGRFSGRQFSNSRSEMNVSTLELGDSALYLCASSVAGTGGYTFGSGTRLTVV.

V and J are TRBV2 and TRBJ1-5; D unclear. Trimming took off 3 bases at V and 5 bases at J, with 11 bases between the two ends. Germline V gene sequence: CDR1 SNHLY, CDR2 FYNNEI. This CDR3 contains 14 residues. This chain's CDR3 is CASSDRAEDQPQHF. The CDR3 nucleotides read TGTGCCAGCAGTGATCGGGCAGAAGATCAGCCCCAGCATTTT.

The chain joins TRBV5-1 to TRBJ2-2, with D maybe TRBD2 (5 bases). This CDR3 is 15 amino acids long. V lost 6 bases to trimming and J lost 0 bases, with 12 bases between them. Germline CDR1 and CDR2: SGHRS and YFSETQ. The CDR3 loop is CASTRRPTNTGELFF. CDR3 DNA sequence: TGCGCCAGCACCCGGAGGCCTACGAACACCGGGGAGCTGTTTTTT.

This sequence joins TRBV6-1 and TRBJ1-6; D is ambiguous. The CDR3 consists of 15 residues. V dropped 2 bases and J dropped 9 bases, with 14 bases sitting between them. Germline V CDR1 and CDR2: MNHNS, SASEGT. CDR3 in amino acids: CASSEKGNLGSPLHF. The DNA for the CDR3 is TGTGCCAGCAGTGAAAAGGGTAATCTTGGTTCACCCCTCCACTTT.

V is TRBV7-9 and J is TRBJ1-1, with D possibly matching TRBD1 (5 bases). CDR3 size: 13 residues. Per germline, CDR1 SEHNR and CDR2 FQNEAQ (reference sequence). V was shortened by 3 bases and J by 7 bases, with 12 bases between the two germline ends. The CDR3 region has the DNA TGTGCCAGCAGCTTGGCCACAGGATTTGAAGCTTTCTTT. This encodes CASSLATGFEAFF. Based on the CDR3 plus reference TRBV7-9 and TRBJ1-1, the full variable domain is DTGVSQNPRHKITKRGQNVTFRCDPISEHNRLYWYRQTLGQGPEFLTYFQNEAQLEKSRLLSDRFSAERPKGSFSTLEIQRTEQGDSAMYLCASSLATGFEAFFGQGTRLTVV.

The chain has TRBV5-1 and TRBJ1-6; no reliable D call. CDR3 length equals 14 residues. Germline values: CDR1 SGHRS, CDR2 YFSETQ. The germline V and J ends were trimmed by 5 bases and 3 bases, with 9 bases remaining between them. The DNA of the CDR3 is TGCGCCAGCAGAGGGCAGAACTATAATTCACCCCTCCACTTT. Protein product: CASRGQNYNSPLHF. The full variable domain, rest sourced from reference TRBV5-1 and TRBJ1-6, is KAGVTQTPRYLIKTRGQQVTLSCSPISGHRSVSWYQQTPGQGLQFLFEYFSETQRNKGNFPGRFSGRQFSNSRSEMNVSTLELGDSALYLCASRGQNYNSPLHFGNGTRLTVT.

This clone appeared a few times. The chain joins TRBV19 to TRBJ2-1, with a tentative D call TRBD1 (5 bases). V was clipped by 5 bases and J by 0 bases, with 8 bases between them. Germline loops: CDR1 LNHDA, CDR2 SQIVND (reference sequence). The CDR3 has 14 amino acids. The CDR3 loop is CASSPTDSYNEQFF. In DNA, the CDR3 is TGTGCCAGTAGTCCGACAGACTCCTACAATGAGCAGTTCTTC.

For this clone: The sample carries other DNA sequences with the same CDR3. V gene TRBV28 combines with J gene TRBJ2-7; D uncertain. V lost 2 bases, J lost 3 bases, and 5 bases lay in between. Germline V gene lookup returns CDR1 MDHEN and CDR2 SYDVKM. The CDR3 is 12 amino acids. In DNA form, the CDR3 reads TGTGCCAGCAGTTTACTGGGCTACGAGCAGTACTTC. Its translation is CASSLLGYEQYF.

The table lists this clone with a count of one. This sequence joins TRBV5-5 and TRBJ2-6; D unclear. In germline, CDR1 is SGHKS, CDR2 YYEKEE (reference sequence). Trimming pared 1 base from V and 2 bases from J, leaving 7 bases between. This CDR3 has 15 residues. The CDR3 DNA reads as TGTGCCAGCAGCTTGTCGCCCGCTGGGGCCAACGTCCTGACTTTC. Translation gives CASSLSPAGANVLTF.

The chain recombines TRBV10-2 with TRBJ1-2; D perhaps matches TRBD1 (5 bases). CDR3 length: 13 amino acids. Germline V gene data show CDR1 as WSHSY and CDR2 as SAAADI. Trimming pared 6 bases from V and 7 bases from J, leaving 15 bases between. The CDR3 nucleotides are TGCGCCAGCAGAGCGAGACAGACGGGTGGCTACACCTTC. This encodes CASRARQTGGYTF.

Remarks on this clone: One end of the junction does not line up with germline, which may come from a read error. The V and J genes are TRBV28 and TRBJ2-1, with TRBD2 matching 8 bases. Germline V gives CDR1 MDHEN, CDR2 SYDVKM. This CDR3 is built from 14 residues. The CDR3 region has the DNA TGTGCCAGCAGTTTTTCTGCTAGCGGGCTCCCGAAGCTCTTC. It encodes CASSFSASGLPKLF.

The J gene is TRBJ1-4, the V gene TRBV25-1, with D possibly being TRBD1 (5 bases). This CDR3 has 15 amino acids. Trimming shortened V by 7 bases and J by 0 bases, and 12 bases separated the two germline ends. CDR1 and CDR2 from the germline V gene are MGHDK and SYGVNS. The CDR3 reads CASTDRVATNEKLFF. CDR3 sequence (DNA): TGTGCCAGCACCGACAGAGTTGCAACTAATGAAAAACTGTTTTTT. Using reference TRBV25-1 and TRBJ1-4 for the parts outside the CDR3, the full variable domain is EADIYQTPRYLVIGTGKKITLECSQTMGHDKMYWYQQDPGMELHLIHYSYGVNSTEKGDLSSESTVSRIRTEHFPLTLESARPSHTSQYLCASTDRVATNEKLFFGSGTQLSVL.

The chain employs TRBV7-8 and TRBJ2-7; TRBD1 aligns across 9 bases. The V segment lost 6 bases and the J segment 2 bases; nucleotides outside the gene matches: 5. The CDR3 consists of 14 residues. Germline CDR1 SGHVS, CDR2 FQNEAQ. The CDR3: CASSSGTGPYEQYF. The DNA for the CDR3 is TGTGCCAGCAGTTCCGGGACAGGGCCCTACGAGCAGTACTTC.

Only a few counts were recorded for this clone. The rearrangement links TRBV6-5 to TRBJ1-1; D unresolved. The CDR3 is 15 residues long. The germline CDR1 and CDR2 sequences are MNHEY and SVGAGI. Trimming removed 3 bases from V and 1 base from J, with 12 bases in between. This chain's CDR3 is CASSYIGWGNTEAFF. In DNA, the CDR3 is TGTGCCAGCAGTTATATAGGTTGGGGGAACACTGAAGCTTTCTTT.

J is TRBJ2-1 and V is TRBV28; no definite D call. The V and J ends lost 6 bases and 0 bases respectively, with 12 bases between them. Germline CDR1 MDHEN, CDR2 SYDVKM. The CDR3 loop spans 15 amino acids. This CDR3 is CASSQQTSSYNEQFF. CDR3 in DNA: TGTGCCAGCAGCCAGCAGACGAGCTCCTACAATGAGCAGTTCTTC.

This rearrangement joins TRBV19 to TRBJ2-1; D gene uncertain. The CDR3 contains 17 residues. Trimming removed 6 bases at V and 0 bases at J, with 18 bases between. CDR1 LNHDA and CDR2 SQIVND come from the germline V gene (reference sequence). The CDR3 DNA reads as TGTGCCAGTAGGAAAAGTACGACTGGTGGCTCCTACAATGAGCAGTTCTTC. Its protein product is CASRKSTTGGSYNEQFF. Combining the CDR3 with reference TRBV19 and TRBJ2-1 gives the whole variable domain DGGITQSPKYLFRKEGQNVTLSCEQNLNHDAMYWYRQDPGQGLRLIYYSQIVNDFQKGDIAEGYSVSREKKESFPLTVTSAQKNPTAFYLCASRKSTTGGSYNEQFFGPGTRLTVL.

The DNA for the CDR3 is TGCGCCAGCAGCTTGGCCCGGAGGGTTGAAGCTTTCTTT. As protein: CASSLARRVEAFF. V and J are TRBV5-1 and TRBJ1-1, with D uncertain. V lost 0 bases and J 7 bases, leaving 10 bases between the germline ends. Germline assignment: CDR1 SGHRS and CDR2 YFSETQ. This CDR3 has 13 residues.